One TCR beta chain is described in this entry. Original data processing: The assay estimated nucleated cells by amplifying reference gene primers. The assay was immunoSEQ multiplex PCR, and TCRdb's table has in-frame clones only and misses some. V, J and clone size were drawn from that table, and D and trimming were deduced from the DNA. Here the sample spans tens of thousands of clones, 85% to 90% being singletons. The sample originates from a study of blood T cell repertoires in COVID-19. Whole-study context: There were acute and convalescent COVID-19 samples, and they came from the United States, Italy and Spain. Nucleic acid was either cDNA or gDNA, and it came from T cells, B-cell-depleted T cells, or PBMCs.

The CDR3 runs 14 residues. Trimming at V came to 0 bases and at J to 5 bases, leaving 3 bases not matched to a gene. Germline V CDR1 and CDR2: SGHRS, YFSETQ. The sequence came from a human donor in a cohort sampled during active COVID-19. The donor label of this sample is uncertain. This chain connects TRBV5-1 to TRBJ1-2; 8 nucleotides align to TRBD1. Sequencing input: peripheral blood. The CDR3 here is CASSLGTGRYGYTF. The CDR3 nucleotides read TGCGCCAGCAGCTTGGGGACAGGGCGGTATGGCTACACCTTC.